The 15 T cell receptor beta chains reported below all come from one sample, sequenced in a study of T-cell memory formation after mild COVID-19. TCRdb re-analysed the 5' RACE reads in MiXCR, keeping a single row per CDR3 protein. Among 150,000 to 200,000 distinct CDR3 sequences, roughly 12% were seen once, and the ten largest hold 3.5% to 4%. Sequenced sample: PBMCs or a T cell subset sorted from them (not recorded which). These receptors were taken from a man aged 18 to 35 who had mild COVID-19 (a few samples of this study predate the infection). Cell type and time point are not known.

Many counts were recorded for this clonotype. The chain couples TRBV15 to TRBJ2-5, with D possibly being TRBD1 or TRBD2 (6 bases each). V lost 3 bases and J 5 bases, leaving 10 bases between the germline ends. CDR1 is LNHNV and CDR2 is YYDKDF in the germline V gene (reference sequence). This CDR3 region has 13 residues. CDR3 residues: CATSSLGGETQYF. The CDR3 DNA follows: TGTGCCACCAGCAGTTTAGGGGGGGAGACCCAGTACTTC.

In nucleotides, the CDR3 is TGTGCCAGCAGGGGGCTGTTCACAGATACGCAGTATTTT. Protein product: CASRGLFTDTQYF. This sequence joins TRBV5-5 and TRBJ2-3; perhaps TRBD1 as D (5 bases). V dropped 5 bases and J dropped 2 bases, with 9 bases sitting between them. This CDR3 region has 13 residues. Germline V gene data show CDR1 as SGHKS and CDR2 as YYEKEE (reference sequence).

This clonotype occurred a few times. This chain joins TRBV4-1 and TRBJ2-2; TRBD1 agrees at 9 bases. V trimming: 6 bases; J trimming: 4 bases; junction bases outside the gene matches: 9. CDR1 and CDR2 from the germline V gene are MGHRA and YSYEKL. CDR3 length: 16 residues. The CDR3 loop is CASRDYRGRVTGELFF. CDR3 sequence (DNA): TGCGCCAGCAGGGATTACAGGGGGCGAGTCACCGGGGAGCTGTTTTTT.

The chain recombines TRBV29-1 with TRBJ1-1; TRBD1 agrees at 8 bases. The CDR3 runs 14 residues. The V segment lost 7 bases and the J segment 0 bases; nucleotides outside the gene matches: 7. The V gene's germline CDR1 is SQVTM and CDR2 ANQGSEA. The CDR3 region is CSGKDRVLNTEAFF. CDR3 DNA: TGCAGCGGTAAGGACAGGGTCCTGAACACTGAAGCTTTCTTT.

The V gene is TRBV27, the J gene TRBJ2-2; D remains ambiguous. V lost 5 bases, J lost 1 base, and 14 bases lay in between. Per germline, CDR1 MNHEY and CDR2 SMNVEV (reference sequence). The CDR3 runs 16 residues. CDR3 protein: CASSTPLPRNTGELFF. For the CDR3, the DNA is TGTGCCAGCAGTACCCCGCTCCCGAGGAACACCGGGGAGCTGTTTTTT.

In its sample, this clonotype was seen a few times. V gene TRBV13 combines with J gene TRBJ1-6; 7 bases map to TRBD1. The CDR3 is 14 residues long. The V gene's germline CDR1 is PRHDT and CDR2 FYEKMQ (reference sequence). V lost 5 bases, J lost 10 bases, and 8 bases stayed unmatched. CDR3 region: CASSLRTGRSPLHF. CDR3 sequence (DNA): TGTGCCAGCAGCCTCCGGACAGGAAGGTCACCCCTCCACTTT.

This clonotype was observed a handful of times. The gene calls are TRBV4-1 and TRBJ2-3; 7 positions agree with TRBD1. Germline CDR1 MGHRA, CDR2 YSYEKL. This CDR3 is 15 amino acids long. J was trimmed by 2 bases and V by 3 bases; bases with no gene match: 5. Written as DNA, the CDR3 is TGCGCCAGCAGCCAGACAGGGCTCTCCACAGATACGCAGTATTTT. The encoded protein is CASSQTGLSTDTQYF.

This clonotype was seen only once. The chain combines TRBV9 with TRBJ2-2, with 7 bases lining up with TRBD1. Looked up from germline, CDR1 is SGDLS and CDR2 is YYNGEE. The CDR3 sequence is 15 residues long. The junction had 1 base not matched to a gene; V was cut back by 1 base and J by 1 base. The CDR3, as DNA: TGTGCCAGCAGCGTATGGACAGGGAACACCGGGGAGCTGTTTTTT. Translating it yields CASSVWTGNTGELFF.

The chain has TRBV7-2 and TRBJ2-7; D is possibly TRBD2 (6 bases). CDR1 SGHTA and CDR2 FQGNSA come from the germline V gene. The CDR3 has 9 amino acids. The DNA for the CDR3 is TGTGCCAGCAGCTCGGGGACTGCCGTC. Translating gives CASSSGTAV.

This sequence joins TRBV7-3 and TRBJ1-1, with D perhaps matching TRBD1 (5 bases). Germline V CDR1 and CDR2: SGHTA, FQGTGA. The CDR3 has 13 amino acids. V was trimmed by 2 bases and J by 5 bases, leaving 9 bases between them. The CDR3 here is CASSLSRETEAFF. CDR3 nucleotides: TGTGCCAGCAGCTTATCCAGGGAAACTGAAGCTTTCTTT.

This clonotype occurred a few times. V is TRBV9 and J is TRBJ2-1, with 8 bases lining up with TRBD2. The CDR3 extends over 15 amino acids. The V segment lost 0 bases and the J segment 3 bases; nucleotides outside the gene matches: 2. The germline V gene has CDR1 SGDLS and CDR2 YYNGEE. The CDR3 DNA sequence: TGTGCCAGCAGCGTAGACGGGACTAGCTACAATGAGCAGTTCTTC. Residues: CASSVDGTSYNEQFF.

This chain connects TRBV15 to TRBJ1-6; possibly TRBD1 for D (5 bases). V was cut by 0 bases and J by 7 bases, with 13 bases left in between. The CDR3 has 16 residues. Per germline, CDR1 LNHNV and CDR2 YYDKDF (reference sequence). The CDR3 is CATSRDIGQGNSPLHF. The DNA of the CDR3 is TGTGCCACCAGCAGAGATATCGGTCAGGGAAATTCACCCCTCCACTTT. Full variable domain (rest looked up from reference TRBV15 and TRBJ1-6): DAMVIQNPRYQVTQFGKPVTLSCSQTLNHNVMYWYQQKSSQAPKLLFHYYDKDFNNEADTPDNFQSRRPNTSFCFLDIRSPGLGDTAMYLCATSRDIGQGNSPLHFGNGTRLTVT.

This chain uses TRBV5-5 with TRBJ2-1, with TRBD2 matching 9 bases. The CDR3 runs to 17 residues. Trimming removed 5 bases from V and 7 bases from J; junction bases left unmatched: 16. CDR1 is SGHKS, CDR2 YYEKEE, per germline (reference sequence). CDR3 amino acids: CASRRNWASGERNEQFF. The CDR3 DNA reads TGTGCCAGCAGGAGGAATTGGGCTAGCGGGGAGAGGAATGAGCAGTTCTTC.

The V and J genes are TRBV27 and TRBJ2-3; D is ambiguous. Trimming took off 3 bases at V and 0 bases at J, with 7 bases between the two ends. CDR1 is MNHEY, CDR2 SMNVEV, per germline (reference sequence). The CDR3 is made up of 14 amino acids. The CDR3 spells CASSLQTSTDTQYF. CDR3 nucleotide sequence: TGTGCCAGCAGTTTGCAGACTAGCACAGATACGCAGTATTTT.

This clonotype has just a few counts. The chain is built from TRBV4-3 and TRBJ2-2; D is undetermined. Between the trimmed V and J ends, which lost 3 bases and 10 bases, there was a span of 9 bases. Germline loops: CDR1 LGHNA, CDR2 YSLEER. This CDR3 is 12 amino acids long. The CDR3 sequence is CASSQSEEELFF. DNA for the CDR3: TGCGCCAGCAGCCAGTCAGAGGAGGAGCTGTTTTTT.